The entry below gives a single T cell receptor (beta chain) sequence along with its context. Its specificity is unknown. The data were taken from a study of T cell responses to AZD1222 COVID-19 vaccine. Findings of the study overall: Nearly half of unique spike-specific TCRs reportedly avoided B.1.351 and B.1.1.7 mutated regions. Females made up more of the donors, who were largely white British, and clonal diversity may have come out too low.

Sequenced by immunoSEQ multiplex PCR; TCRdb stores in-frame clones only, minus some. Among 150,000 to 200,000 clones, roughly 93% were seen once, and the ten largest hold 1%. This CDR3 contains 13 residues. Per germline, CDR1 GTSNPN and CDR2 SVGIG (reference sequence). The ends were cut back, 2 bases at V and 8 bases at J, with 15 bases in the middle. The clonotype was recovered from an adult who received the MenACWY meningococcal vaccine as a control. The gene calls are TRBV30 and TRBJ1-2; weak D call: TRBD1 (5 bases). The source was peripheral blood, collected 28 days after the second dose of the MenACWY control vaccine. The CDR3 DNA reads as TGTGCCTGGAGTCCCGGGACGGGCTTCGGCTACACCTTC. Amino acid sequence: CAWSPGTGFGYTF.